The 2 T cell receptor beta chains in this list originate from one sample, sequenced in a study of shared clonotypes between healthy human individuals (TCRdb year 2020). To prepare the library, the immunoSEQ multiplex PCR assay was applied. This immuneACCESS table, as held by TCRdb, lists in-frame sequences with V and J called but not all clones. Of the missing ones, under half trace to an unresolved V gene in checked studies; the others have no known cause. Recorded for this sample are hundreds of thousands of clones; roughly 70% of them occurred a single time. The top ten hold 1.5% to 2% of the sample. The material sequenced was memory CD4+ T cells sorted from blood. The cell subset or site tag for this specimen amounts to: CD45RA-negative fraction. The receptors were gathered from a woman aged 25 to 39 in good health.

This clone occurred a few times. CDR3 nucleotides: TGTGCCAGCAGCCCTGAGGGGTCCCTAGCGGGAGATAACAATGAGCAGTTCTTC. Amino acid sequence: CASSPEGSLAGDNNEQFF. The chain links TRBV7-9 to TRBJ2-1, with 10 bases identical to TRBD2. The CDR3 has 18 residues. The V and J ends lost 5 bases and 5 bases, in that order; junction bases with no gene match: 15. The germline V gene encodes CDR1 SEHNR and CDR2 FQNEAQ (reference sequence).

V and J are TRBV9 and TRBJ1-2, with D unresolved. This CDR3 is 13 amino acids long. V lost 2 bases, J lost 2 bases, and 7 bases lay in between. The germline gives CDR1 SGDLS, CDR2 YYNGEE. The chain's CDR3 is CASSVNQNYGYTF. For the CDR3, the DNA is TGTGCCAGCAGCGTCAATCAGAACTATGGCTACACCTTC.